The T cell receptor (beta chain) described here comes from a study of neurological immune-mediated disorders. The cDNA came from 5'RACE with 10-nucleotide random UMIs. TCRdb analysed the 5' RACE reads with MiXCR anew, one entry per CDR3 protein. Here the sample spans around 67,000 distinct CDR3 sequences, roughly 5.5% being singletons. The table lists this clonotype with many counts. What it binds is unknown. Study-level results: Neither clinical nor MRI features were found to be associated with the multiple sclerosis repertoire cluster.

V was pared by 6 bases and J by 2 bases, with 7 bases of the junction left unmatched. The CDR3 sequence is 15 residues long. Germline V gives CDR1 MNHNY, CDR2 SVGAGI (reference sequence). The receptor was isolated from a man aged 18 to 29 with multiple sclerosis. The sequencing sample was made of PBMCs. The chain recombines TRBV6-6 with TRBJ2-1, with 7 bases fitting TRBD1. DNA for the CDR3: TGTGCCAGCAGACAAACAGGGGTTACCTACAATGAGCAGTTCTTC. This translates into CASRQTGVTYNEQFF.